The 30 T cell receptor beta chains below come from one sample, sequenced in a study of CD8+CD57+ T cells in acquired aplastic anemia. TCR beta VDJ and CDR3 were profiled, and genomic DNA was the template. TCRdb analysed the reads with MiXCR anew, one entry per CDR3 protein. Of 200,000 to 300,000 distinct CDR3 sequences listed, 65% to 90% are singletons. An expansion of CD8+CD57+ cells by flow cytometry had been shown in patients chosen for sequencing. The sequenced sample consisted of sorted CD4+, CD8+, or CD8+CD57+ T cells (not recorded which) from PBMCs. These receptors were obtained from a human donor with aplastic anemia.

On this clonotype: Its ends do not fully match the called genes, so a read error is possible. The genes are TRBV7-9 and TRBJ2-3; a possible D gene is TRBD1 (6 bases). The CDR3 has 14 residues. The germline V gene encodes CDR1 SEHNR and CDR2 FQNEAQ (reference sequence). CDR3 in amino acids: CASSNGQGPEEPQF. CDR3 sequence (DNA): TGTGCCAGCAGCAATGGGCAGGGGCCTGAAGAGCCGCAGTTT.

A single count supports this clonotype. The V and J genes are TRBV7-2 and TRBJ1-1; TRBD1 might be the D (5 bases). This CDR3 is built from 15 residues. Trimming took off 1 base at V and 10 bases at J, with 19 bases between the two ends. The V gene's germline CDR1 is SGHTA and CDR2 FQGNSA. The DNA of the CDR3 is TGTGCCAGCAGCTTAGATCGAAGAGGGGACGCTGCAGCTTTCTTT. Residues: CASSLDRRGDAAAFF.

J is TRBJ2-7 and V is TRBV15; D not certain. The length of the CDR3 is 14 residues. V lost 5 bases and J lost 3, with 14 bases in between. Germline V gene lookup returns CDR1 LNHNV and CDR2 YYDKDF (reference sequence). This chain's CDR3 is CATSGRSEDYEQYF. The CDR3 nucleotides are TGTGCCACCAGCGGCCGGAGCGAGGACTACGAGCAGTACTTC.

Notes on this clonotype: It is unclear where the CDR3 begins or ends on the DNA, so no DNA is shown, and the CDR3 is as TCRdb lists it. V gene TRBV9 combines with J gene TRBJ2-1. The germline gives CDR1 SGDLS, CDR2 YYNGEE. The CDR3 has 16 amino acids, counting both end residues. CDR3 amino acids: CASGSAGNIQYFEQFF.

This clonotype appeared once. No conserved phenylalanine or tryptophan ends this CDR3, so it is likely a read error. The chain uses TRBV7-8 and TRBJ2-3; D ambiguous. Per germline, CDR1 SGHVS and CDR2 FQNEAQ. The CDR3 runs to 14 residues. The germline V and J ends were trimmed by 0 bases and 8 bases, with 12 bases remaining between them. CDR3 region: CASSLAADAVTQYS. CDR3 coding DNA: TGTGCCAGCAGCTTAGCGGCCGACGCCGTTACGCAGTATTCT.

The chain has TRBV7-8 and TRBJ2-7, with D uncertain. Trimming pared 2 bases from V and 1 base from J, leaving 21 bases between. The CDR3 consists of 18 residues. CDR1 and CDR2 (germline): SGHVS, FQNEAQ. The CDR3 spells CASSLPRGPETLSYEQYV. CDR3 sequence (DNA): TGTGCCAGCAGCTTACCTCGAGGCCCCGAAACCCTTTCCTACGAGCAGTACGTC.

V usage is TRBV19 and J usage is TRBJ2-5, with D perhaps TRBD1 or TRBD2 (5 bases each). The V end lost 9 bases, the J end lost 11 bases, and 28 bases lay between the germline ends. The CDR3 is 15 amino acids. Germline V gene sequence: CDR1 LNHDA, CDR2 SQIVND (reference sequence). CDR3 amino acids: CASSLANGTYEAQYF. In DNA, the CDR3 is TGTGCCAGCAGTTTAGCTAACGGGACCTACGAGGCGCAGTACTTC.

The chain joins TRBV7-9 to TRBJ1-1; D is ambiguous. Germline-derived CDR1 and CDR2 are SEHNR and FQNEAQ (reference sequence). CDR3 length: 13 residues. V gave up 4 bases and J gave up 1 base, with 7 bases separating them. The CDR3 is CASSSGENTEAFF. CDR3 bases: TGTGCCAGCAGCTCAGGAGAGAACACTGAAGCTTTCTTT.

Notes on this clonotype: Its ends do not fully match the called genes, so a read error is possible. The chain combines TRBV2 with TRBJ2-3; D ambiguous. CDR1 and CDR2 (germline): SNHLY, FYNNEI. This CDR3 is 14 amino acids long. The CDR3 bases are TGTGCCAGCAGTAAAGCCAAAAGCACAGATACGCAGTATTTT. This encodes CASSKAKSTDTQYF.

The chain has TRBV15 and TRBJ2-1; 9 bases are a match to TRBD2. The J call may be faulty, since TRBJ2-7 better matches the DNA end. Germline V CDR1 and CDR2: LNHNV, YYDKDF (reference sequence). The CDR3 covers 14 residues. The CDR3 loop is CATGTSGRQDAQYF. Written as DNA, the CDR3 is TGTGCCACCGGGACAAGCGGGAGGCAGGATGCGCAGTACTTC.

Details on this clonotype: Likely a read error: the CDR3 ends without its conserved phenylalanine or tryptophan. The limits of the CDR3 on the DNA are not certain, so only TCRdb's listed CDR3 is given. This chain connects TRBV7-8 to TRBJ1-5; TRBD1 is taken as the D call from the table, unchecked against the DNA. The CDR3 is 13 amino acids in total, end residues counted. Germline V gives CDR1 SGHVS, CDR2 FQNEAQ. The CDR3 reads CASSLTGSSYEQY.

This clonotype was detected only once. This is likely a read error, given that the CDR3 carries no conserved phenylalanine or tryptophan at its end. The DNA is omitted, as the CDR3 cannot be located on it reliably, and the CDR3 follows TCRdb's listing. The genes are TRBV7-2 and TRBJ2-1; the table calls TRBD1, which could not be checked here. Looked up from germline, CDR1 is SGHTA and CDR2 is FQGNSA. The CDR3 spans 13 amino acids, including both terminal residues. The CDR3: CASSLAVAPGQQY.

In the case of this clonotype: A junction end diverges from the germline sequence, so it may reflect a read error. The CDR3 nucleotides are TGTGCCAGCAGCTTAGATGCAGACGGCGCTGCGCTGTCCTTT. This translates into CASSLDADGAALSF. The chain joins TRBV7-8 to TRBJ2-3, with D uncertain. CDR3 length: 14 residues. CDR1 SGHVS and CDR2 FQNEAQ come from the germline V gene.

This clonotype has only one observation. An end of the junction differs from the germline gene, which may be a read error. The V and J genes are TRBV2 and TRBJ1-1; maybe TRBD1 (6 bases). This CDR3 contains 15 residues. Per germline, CDR1 SNHLY and CDR2 FYNNEI. In nucleotides, the CDR3 is TGTGCCACCCCTAAGGGGGGGGGGGTGAACACTGCAGCTTTTTTT. It translates to CATPKGGGVNTAAFF.

A remark on this clonotype: An end of the junction does not agree with germline; a read error may underlie this. CDR3: CASSFGPIGDEKFF. In nucleotides, the CDR3 is TGTGCCAGCAGCTTCGGCCCTATCGGAGATGAGAAGTTCTTC. J is TRBJ2-1 and V is TRBV9; the D is unclear. Germline loops: CDR1 SGDLS, CDR2 YYNGEE. CDR3 length: 14 residues.

The chain has TRBV5-6 and TRBJ2-3; possibly TRBD1 for D (6 bases). Germline V gene data show CDR1 as SGHDT and CDR2 as YYEEEE. V was pared by 4 bases and J by 6 bases, with 15 bases between. There are 14 residues in the CDR3. CDR3 in DNA: TGTGCCAGCAGCCAGGCCAGGGGTCCCGATACGCAGTATTTT. Residues: CASSQARGPDTQYF.

The chain links TRBV20-1 to TRBJ1-2; no firm D call. Trimming left V 1 base short and J 6 bases short, with 12 bases between. The CDR3 is 13 amino acids. Germline CDR1 is DFQATT and CDR2 is SNEGSKA (reference sequence). The CDR3 DNA sequence: TGCAGTGCTAGAGCCCCCGGGCACGATGGCTACACCTTC. Translating it yields CSARAPGHDGYTF.

This clonotype was observed a single time. The rearrangement joins TRBV5-4 to TRBJ1-2; a weak D match, TRBD1 (6 bases). CDR1 and CDR2 (germline): SGHNT, YYREEE (reference sequence). Trimming shortened V by 4 bases and J by 2 bases, and 15 bases separated the two germline ends. The CDR3 is 15 amino acids. The CDR3 spells CASSEDGGANYGYTF. The CDR3 nucleotides read TGTGCCAGCAGCGAGGACGGGGGCGCCAACTATGGCTACACCTTC.

Comments on this clonotype: The junction departs from the called germline gene at one end, perhaps through a read error. The chain carries TRBV7-2 and TRBJ1-5, with a weak D call TRBD1 (6 bases). CDR3 length equals 16 residues. Germline assignment: CDR1 SGHTA and CDR2 FQGNSA. CDR3 region: CASSLGGDRDNQYQHF. CDR3 DNA: TGCGCCAGCAGCTTAGGGGGGGACCGCGATAATCAGTATCAGCATTTT.

The chain combines TRBV9 with TRBJ2-1, with 9 bases fitting TRBD1. CDR1 is SGDLS, CDR2 YYNGEE, per germline. The CDR3 length is 15 residues. J gave up 7 bases and V 8 bases, and 13 bases lay outside the gene matches. CDR3 nucleotides: TGTGCCAGTGGAGGGACAGGGACTACTCAGAATGAGCAGTTCTTC. Protein sequence: CASGGTGTTQNEQFF.

Worth noting for this clonotype: It is likely a read error, because the conserved phenylalanine at the end of the CDR3 is missing. It is unclear where the CDR3 begins or ends on the DNA, so no DNA is shown, and the CDR3 is as TCRdb lists it. J is TRBJ2-3 and V is TRBV2; TRBD1, the table's D call, lacks a check against the DNA. The CDR3 extends over 15 residues, inclusive of both ends. The V gene's germline CDR1 is SNHLY and CDR2 FYNNEI. The CDR3: CASGDGGTDTQSLFP.

CDR3 in amino acids: CASSSTGSSYYQYF. The CDR3 nucleotides read TGTGCCAGCAGCTCCACCGGAAGCTCCTACTATCAGTACTTC. This chain uses TRBV7-2 with TRBJ2-7; D gene uncertain. The CDR3 spans 14 residues. V lost 4 bases, J lost 10 bases, and 20 bases lay in between. Germline-derived CDR1 and CDR2 are SGHTA and FQGNSA.

The V call is TRBV2, the J call TRBJ2-7; D unclear. The ends were cut back, 8 bases at V and 9 bases at J, with 20 bases in the middle. Germline V gene data show CDR1 as SNHLY and CDR2 as FYNNEI. CDR3 length equals 13 residues. The DNA of the CDR3 is TGTGCCAGCGGTTACTCGACCCGACGCGCGCAGTACTTC. Translation gives CASGYSTRRAQYF.

Concerning this clonotype itself: The junction and the germline gene differ at one end; a read error may be behind it. The chain combines TRBV7-3 with TRBJ2-3; tentatively, D is TRBD2 (5 bases). The germline V gene has CDR1 SGHTA and CDR2 FQGTGA. The length of the CDR3 is 14 residues. CDR3 in amino acids: CASSLATGSDQYFF. The CDR3 region has the DNA TGTGCCAGCAGCTTAGCGACGGGATCCGATCAGTACTTTTTT.

In the case of this clonotype: This may be a read error: a much more frequent sequence differs by one nucleotide. The genes are TRBV11-3 and TRBJ2-3; no reliable D call. The V and J ends lost 0 bases and 6 bases respectively, with 10 bases between them. This CDR3 region has 14 residues. Germline V CDR1 and CDR2: SGHNT, YENEEA. Here the CDR3 DNA reads TGTGCCAGCAGCTTAGATCTAGGTCGCGATACGCAGTATTTT. This translates into CASSLDLGRDTQYF.

This chain uses TRBV7-2 with TRBJ2-3, with D possibly matching TRBD1 (6 bases). V was shortened by 2 bases and J by 3 bases, with 9 bases between the two germline ends. The CDR3 is made up of 14 amino acids. CDR1 SGHTA and CDR2 FQGNSA come from the germline V gene. The chain's CDR3 is CASSLQGLTDTQYF. The CDR3 coding sequence is TGTGCCAGCAGCTTACAGGGGTTGACAGATACGCAGTATTTT.

This clonotype was seen many times. A much larger clone lies one base from this, so it may be a read error. The gene calls are TRBV7-8 and TRBJ2-3; 7 positions match TRBD1. The CDR3 extends over 14 amino acids. The germline V gene has CDR1 SGHVS and CDR2 FQNEAQ. This CDR3 reads CASSVGGQSTDTQF. The CDR3 DNA reads as TGTGCCAGCAGCGTAGGGGGACAGAGCACAGATACGCAGTTT.

Notes on this clonotype: At one boundary the junction diverges from the germline segment, which might be a read error. V is TRBV7-6 and J is TRBJ2-3; D might be TRBD1 (5 bases). Germline CDR1 is SGHVS and CDR2 is FNYEAQ. The CDR3 length is 14 residues. The CDR3 sequence: CASSSADSRRTYNF. The CDR3 nucleotides read TGTGCCAGCAGCTCGGCCGACAGTCGGCGTACCTACAATTTT.

This clonotype was seen a few times. No conserved phenylalanine or tryptophan is present at the end of the CDR3, so a read error is the likely explanation. The DNA is left out, because the CDR3 cannot be placed on it with certainty; the CDR3 is given as TCRdb lists it. V usage is TRBV7-3 and J usage is TRBJ2-2. Per germline, CDR1 SGHTA and CDR2 FQGTGA. The CDR3 region is 12 residues in length, termini included. CDR3 region: CASSLAPGELLL.

This clonotype was counted once. The rearrangement uses TRBV9 and TRBJ1-6, with 7 bases that match TRBD1. CDR3 length: 15 amino acids. CDR1 is SGDLS, CDR2 YYNGEE, per germline. V lost 4 bases to trimming and J lost 17 bases; unmatched junction nucleotides: 18. The DNA for the CDR3 is TGTGCCAGCAGCTCTGATCTGACAGGGAACACTGAAGTCCACTTT. Its protein is CASSSDLTGNTEVHF.